The 14 T cell receptor beta chains listed next were all sequenced from one sample in a study of high-grade serous ovarian cancer treatment subgroups. Clones were sequenced by immunoSEQ multiplex PCR, and TCRdb holds only the in-frame ones, with some missing. This sample has some 7,000 clones; more than 65% occur once, and the top ten carry under 8.5%. Tumor samples were obtained before definitive surgery or chemotherapy. Sequenced material: tumor tissue. All receptors derive from a human donor with high-grade serous ovarian cancer.

The CDR3 DNA sequence: TGTGCCAGCAGGCTCCTGACAGACCCTAGCACAGATACGCAGTATTTT. It codes for CASRLLTDPSTDTQYF. The chain is built from TRBV7-9 and TRBJ2-3, with D maybe TRBD1 (5 bases). The V end was cut by 6 bases, the J end by 0 bases, with 16 bases between. The CDR3 is 16 residues long. Germline CDR1 SEHNR, CDR2 FQNEAQ (reference sequence).

The chain uses TRBV6-6 and TRBJ2-7; 8 bases agree with TRBD1. The CDR3 is 14 amino acids. CDR1 and CDR2 from the germline V gene are MNHNY and SVGAGI (reference sequence). The V and J ends lost 7 bases and 5 bases, in that order; junction bases with no gene match: 10. The CDR3 reads CASTKDRVVHEQYF. Here the CDR3 DNA reads TGTGCCAGCACAAAGGACAGGGTTGTCCACGAGCAGTACTTC.

Comments on this clone: The junction differs from germline at one of its ends, possibly a read error. This chain joins TRBV30 and TRBJ2-2; possibly TRBD1 or TRBD2 for D (7 bases each). Germline lookup yields CDR1 GTSNPN and CDR2 SVGIG (reference sequence). CDR3 length: 14 amino acids. In nucleotides, the CDR3 is TGTGCCGGGAGGGACAGAAGGAACACCGGGGAGCTGTTTTTT. It yields the protein CAGRDRRNTGELFF.

In this sample, this clone turned up once. The rearrangement joins TRBV9 to TRBJ2-1; D might be TRBD1 (5 bases). CDR3 length equals 13 residues. With 2 bases removed from V and 6 bases from J, the gap between germline ends came to 9 bases. Germline V gene lookup returns CDR1 SGDLS and CDR2 YYNGEE. The CDR3 nucleotides read TGTGCCAGCAGCGTGGGGCAGGTCAATGAGCAGTTCTTC. It codes for CASSVGQVNEQFF.

J is TRBJ2-2 and V is TRBV2, with 9 bases that match TRBD1. This CDR3 spans 18 amino acids. CDR1 is SNHLY, CDR2 FYNNEI, per germline. With V trimmed by 4 bases and J by 6 bases, 15 bases remained unmatched. CDR3 residues: CASSGVGRGQGGSGELFF. CDR3 bases: TGTGCCAGCAGTGGAGTTGGTAGGGGACAGGGAGGGTCCGGGGAGCTGTTTTTT. Looking up the rest from reference TRBV2 and TRBJ2-2 gives the full variable domain: EPEVTQTPSHQVTQMGQEVILRCVPISNHLYFYWYRQILGQKVEFLVSFYNNEISEKSEIFDDQFSVERPDGSNFTLKIRSTKLEDSAMYFCASSGVGRGQGGSGELFFGEGSRLTVL.

The rearrangement links TRBV2 to TRBJ2-6, with D maybe TRBD1 (7 bases). The CDR3 sequence is 16 residues long. The V and J ends lost 3 bases and 4 bases respectively, with 13 bases between them. Germline V gene data show CDR1 as SNHLY and CDR2 as FYNNEI. CDR3 amino acids: CASSDYRGGGANVLTF. DNA of the CDR3: TGTGCCAGCAGTGATTACAGGGGAGGAGGGGCCAACGTCCTGACTTTC.

The chain combines TRBV28 with TRBJ1-2; unclear D gene. CDR1 and CDR2 (germline): MDHEN, SYDVKM. The V gene lost 6 bases and the J gene lost 0 bases, with 8 bases spanning the gap. This CDR3 has 13 residues. The CDR3 sequence is CASSLRANYGYTF. CDR3 in DNA: TGTGCCAGCAGCCTTAGAGCTAACTATGGCTACACCTTC.

The V gene is TRBV9, the J gene TRBJ2-1, with D perhaps being TRBD1 or TRBD2 (6 bases each). CDR3 size: 16 residues. Trimming shortened V by 0 bases and J by 4 bases, and 14 bases separated the two germline ends. Germline V CDR1 and CDR2: SGDLS, YYNGEE. Here the CDR3 reads CASSVGGAGGYNEQFF. The CDR3 DNA reads as TGTGCCAGCAGCGTAGGGGGGGCCGGGGGATACAATGAGCAGTTCTTC.

The chain carries TRBV4-1 and TRBJ2-1, with D possibly being TRBD2 (7 bases). Germline values: CDR1 MGHRA, CDR2 YSYEKL. Between the trimmed V and J ends, which lost 0 bases and 10 bases, there was a span of 19 bases. This CDR3 is 16 amino acids long. The CDR3 sequence: CASSQDGSFRGGEQFF. The CDR3 coding sequence is TGCGCCAGCAGCCAAGATGGGTCCTTTAGGGGGGGAGAGCAGTTCTTC.

This rearrangement joins TRBV9 to TRBJ2-2; no definite D call. There are 15 residues in the CDR3. V shed 3 bases and J shed 0 bases, with 9 bases lying between them. CDR1 is SGDLS, CDR2 YYNGEE, per germline. The CDR3 nucleotides are TGTGCCAGCAGCGGTACGACATCGAACACCGGGGAGCTGTTTTTT. It translates to CASSGTTSNTGELFF. Full variable domain (rest looked up from reference TRBV9 and TRBJ2-2): DSGVTQTPKHLITATGQRVTLRCSPRSGDLSVYWYQQSLDQGLQFLIQYYNGEERAKGNILERFSAQQFPDLHSELNLSSLELGDSALYFCASSGTTSNTGELFFGEGSRLTVL.

This chain connects TRBV6-5 to TRBJ1-5; D gene unclear. Germline CDR1 reads MNHEY; CDR2 reads SVGAGI. The CDR3 covers 15 residues. The germline V and J ends were trimmed by 5 bases and 0 bases, with 11 bases remaining between them. The CDR3 nucleotides are TGTGCCAGCAGTAGCAGAGGCCATAGCAATCAGCCCCAGCATTTT. Amino acids: CASSSRGHSNQPQHF.

This CDR3 is CASSFGGADTQYF. CDR3 in DNA: TGTGCCAGCAGTTTCGGTGGGGCAGATACGCAGTATTTT. The V and J genes are TRBV28 and TRBJ2-3; D not certain. V lost 3 bases and J 4 bases, leaving 8 bases between the germline ends. CDR1 and CDR2 (germline): MDHEN, SYDVKM. The CDR3 consists of 13 residues.

This clone has more than one count but fewer than ten. The rearrangement uses TRBV10-3 and TRBJ2-6, with unresolved D. Germline assignment: CDR1 ENHRY and CDR2 SYGVKD. Trimming shortened V by 10 bases and J by 0 bases, and 10 bases separated the two germline ends. The CDR3 loop spans 14 amino acids. CDR3 loop: CATPVISGANVLTF. As DNA, the CDR3 is TGTGCCACCCCCGTGATCTCTGGGGCCAACGTCCTGACTTTC.

This clone was observed a handful of times. Compared with germline, one end of the junction differs, possibly owing to a read error. The chain joins TRBV7-7 to TRBJ2-2; D may be TRBD2 (6 bases). Looked up from germline, CDR1 is SSHAT and CDR2 is FNYEAQ (reference sequence). The CDR3 is made up of 14 amino acids. In DNA, the CDR3 is TGTGCTAGCAGCTTTGGGCCCGGGGGCGGGGAGCTGTTTTTT. This codes for CASSFGPGGGELFF.